This T cell receptor beta chain originates from a study of T-cell reconstitution after alpha-beta-depleted transplantation in children. Study-wide results and limits: Two months or so post-transplant, alpha-beta T cells reportedly derived from several hundred expanded graft clones. The authors attributed T-cell counts and diversity one year after transplant mostly to newly produced T cells.

On this clonotype itself: Antigen unknown.

Unique molecular identifiers were used in preparing the TCRbeta library. TCRdb ran MiXCR on the PCR reads and lists one entry per CDR3 protein. Of 700,000 to 950,000 distinct CDR3 sequences in the sample, 16% were seen once. The CDR3 runs to 16 residues. Trimming removed 3 bases at V and 0 bases at J, with 12 bases between. In germline, CDR1 is KGHSH, CDR2 LQKENI. The rearrangement joins TRBV18 to TRBJ1-3; D is undetermined. The TCR originated in a male patient aged 5 to 17 who had a stem cell transplant for acute lymphoblastic leukemia, so the T cells may come from the graft donor. The sequenced sample was PBMCs, mostly from graft donor cells, obtained 360 days after TCRalphabeta/CD19-depleted stem cell transplant. The CDR3 loop reads CASSPLVEGSGNTIYF. In nucleotides, the CDR3 is TGTGCCAGCTCACCGCTCGTTGAAGGCTCTGGAAACACCATATATTTT.